What follows is one T cell receptor (beta chain) and its context. After removal of 3 bases from V and 2 bases from J, the junction contained 3 bases not matched to a gene. Germline CDR1 and CDR2: MNHEY and SVGAGI. The CDR3 sequence is 15 residues long. Seattle patients were enrolled during active infection and followed longitudinally. Measured with immunoSEQ multiplex PCR; TCRdb has only the in-frame clones, and not every one. The sample records under 350,000 clones, 89% being singletons. These data are taken from a study of blood T cell repertoires in COVID-19. At the level of the study: In each case, the material was cDNA or gDNA derived from T cells, B-cell-depleted T cells, or PBMCs.

The clonotype was recovered from a young woman with COVID-19, enrolled during active disease. The material sequenced was peripheral blood. This chain joins TRBV6-5 and TRBJ1-2, with 10 bases matching TRBD1. CDR3 DNA sequence: TGTGCCAGCAGTTATTCGGGACAGGGGAACTATGGCTACACCTTC. It encodes CASSYSGQGNYGYTF.